What follows are 32 T cell receptor beta chains derived from one specimen sequenced in a study of PD-1 blockade in mismatch repair-deficient tumors. TCRdb keeps only in-frame clones here, not all; method: immunoSEQ multiplex PCR. The sample records over 75,000 clones, approximately 81% being singletons. The sample consisted of peripheral blood, taken 12 weeks after starting pembrolizumab. The receptors were sampled from an adult with mismatch repair-deficient cancer.

CDR3 sequence reads: CASKRRAGSYNEQFF. CDR3 coding DNA: TGTGCCAGCAAGCGTAGAGCGGGATCCTACAATGAGCAGTTCTTC. The V gene is TRBV6-5, the J gene TRBJ2-1; 7 bases line up with TRBD2. The CDR3 contains 15 residues. The trim removed 7 bases at V and 1 base at J, leaving 7 bases unmatched. Germline V gene data show CDR1 as MNHEY and CDR2 as SVGAGI.

This clone was seen only a few times. Here the CDR3 reads CASSSTFSGEPQHF. The CDR3 DNA reads TGTGCCAGCAGCTCTACGTTTTCGGGTGAGCCCCAGCATTTT. The chain uses TRBV9 and TRBJ1-5; D is undetermined. The CDR3 has 14 amino acids. Germline lookup yields CDR1 SGDLS and CDR2 YYNGEE. V lost 4 bases to trimming and J lost 8 bases, with 16 bases between them.

The gene calls are TRBV18 and TRBJ1-4; the D is unclear. Trimming stripped 6 bases from V and 8 bases from J, with 16 bases between. The CDR3 runs 14 residues. From germline, CDR1 is KGHSH and CDR2 LQKENI. CDR3 sequence: CASSPDVDREKLFF. The CDR3 bases are TGTGCCAGCTCCCCGGACGTAGACCGGGAAAAACTGTTTTTT.

The chain uses TRBV28 and TRBJ1-2; tentative D call: TRBD1 (5 bases). Looked up from germline, CDR1 is MDHEN and CDR2 is SYDVKM. The CDR3 covers 15 residues. V shed 6 bases and J shed 6 bases, with 20 bases lying between them. CDR3 residues: CASSLTAFLRNGYTF. The CDR3 region has the DNA TGTGCCAGCAGCCTGACAGCCTTCTTGAGGAATGGCTACACCTTC.

The rearrangement links TRBV7-8 to TRBJ1-5; D is ambiguous. The V and J ends lost 1 base and 5 bases respectively, with 12 bases between them. This CDR3 is 15 amino acids long. CDR1 SGHVS and CDR2 FQNEAQ come from the germline V gene. The CDR3 coding sequence is TGTGCCAGCAGCTTAGATGGTCTGAATGATCAGCCCCAGCATTTT. Its translation is CASSLDGLNDQPQHF.

This chain uses TRBV6-1 with TRBJ2-7, with D hard to call. Trimming removed 8 bases from V and 2 bases from J, with 16 bases in between. The CDR3 spans 14 residues. Germline V gene lookup returns CDR1 MNHNS and CDR2 SASEGT. The CDR3 loop reads CASEEFLGTYEQYF. The CDR3 DNA reads as TGTGCCAGCGAGGAGTTTCTGGGAACCTACGAGCAGTACTTC.

V usage is TRBV7-2 and J usage is TRBJ1-1, with 10 bases fitting TRBD1. CDR1 is SGHTA, CDR2 FQGNSA, per germline. CDR3 length: 13 amino acids. V was clipped by 5 bases and J by 7 bases; unmatched bases: 4. The CDR3 sequence: CASSRDRGGEAFF. CDR3 DNA: TGTGCCAGCAGCCGGGACAGGGGTGGTGAAGCTTTCTTT.

The V and J genes are TRBV19 and TRBJ1-1; possible D gene TRBD1, 5 bases. Germline V lookup: CDR1 LNHDA, CDR2 SQIVND (reference sequence). V was clipped by 9 bases and J by 4 bases, with 15 bases between them. The CDR3 consists of 13 residues. The CDR3, as DNA: TGTGCCAGCGGGGGGAGGGTAGGCACTGAAGCTTTCTTT. It is translated as CASGGRVGTEAFF.

The chain couples TRBV5-6 to TRBJ2-3; no clear D gene. The CDR3 runs to 13 residues. Germline CDR1 and CDR2: SGHDT and YYEEEE. The V gene lost 1 base and the J gene lost 2 bases, with 5 bases spanning the gap. The CDR3 loop reads CASSLWTTDTQYF. The CDR3 nucleotides read TGTGCCAGCAGCTTGTGGACCACAGATACGCAGTATTTT.

The V call is TRBV19, the J call TRBJ1-5; TRBD1 agrees at 7 bases. CDR1 and CDR2 from the germline V gene are LNHDA and SQIVND (reference sequence). V shed 4 bases and J 7 bases; nucleotides not matched to a gene: 7. CDR3 length: 14 residues. DNA of the CDR3: TGTGCCAGTAGTAAAACAGGGGTCGGCCAGCCCCAGCATTTT. Its translation: CASSKTGVGQPQHF. The variable domain in full, with the rest retrieved from reference TRBV19 and TRBJ1-5, is DGGITQSPKYLFRKEGQNVTLSCEQNLNHDAMYWYRQDPGQGLRLIYYSQIVNDFQKGDIAEGYSVSREKKESFPLTVTSAQKNPTAFYLCASSKTGVGQPQHFGDGTRLSIL.

This chain uses TRBV9 with TRBJ1-1; possible D gene TRBD1, 6 bases. This CDR3 region has 15 residues. Germline-derived CDR1 and CDR2 are SGDLS and YYNGEE. The germline V and J ends were trimmed by 4 bases and 4 bases, with 17 bases remaining between them. The CDR3 here is CASSPRDTRGTEAFF. For the CDR3, the DNA is TGTGCCAGCAGCCCTCGGGACACCAGGGGCACTGAAGCTTTCTTT. Filled out from reference TRBV9 and TRBJ1-1, the complete variable domain reads DSGVTQTPKHLITATGQRVTLRCSPRSGDLSVYWYQQSLDQGLQFLIQYYNGEERAKGNILERFSAQQFPDLHSELNLSSLELGDSALYFCASSPRDTRGTEAFFGQGTRLTVV.

This chain links TRBV6-5 with TRBJ2-1; perhaps TRBD2 as D (5 bases). The V end was cut by 4 bases, the J end by 2 bases, with 12 bases between. Germline V lookup: CDR1 MNHEY, CDR2 SVGAGI. There are 15 residues in the CDR3. This chain's CDR3 is CASSLEAGTYNEQFF. CDR3 sequence (DNA): TGTGCCAGCAGTTTGGAGGCGGGCACCTACAATGAGCAGTTCTTC.

The chain couples TRBV18 to TRBJ1-4; TRBD1 might be the D (5 bases). The germline CDR1 and CDR2 sequences are KGHSH and LQKENI. The CDR3 runs to 15 residues. V shed 10 bases and J shed 3 bases, with 18 bases lying between them. The CDR3 here is CATTRGDSANEKLFF. CDR3 nucleotide sequence: TGTGCCACCACAAGGGGCGACAGCGCTAATGAAAAACTGTTTTTT.

The chain is built from TRBV30 and TRBJ1-1; D gene uncertain. This CDR3 is 13 amino acids long. With 1 base removed from V and 1 base from J, the gap between germline ends came to 7 bases. Germline CDR1 is GTSNPN and CDR2 is SVGIG (reference sequence). The CDR3 sequence is CAWSGKGNTEAFF. DNA of the CDR3: TGTGCCTGGAGTGGGAAGGGGAACACTGAAGCTTTCTTT.

This clone turned up a few times. The chain combines TRBV11-3 with TRBJ2-3; 8 nucleotides line up with TRBD1. This CDR3 region has 14 residues. The germline V gene encodes CDR1 SGHNT and CDR2 YENEEA. Trimming removed 8 bases from V and 6 bases from J; junction bases left unmatched: 10. Here the CDR3 reads CASWGSGTGDTQYF. As DNA, the CDR3 is TGTGCCAGCTGGGGAAGTGGGACAGGCGATACGCAGTATTTT. Complete variable domain (other parts from reference TRBV11-3 and TRBJ2-3): EAGVVQSPRYKIIEKKQPVAFWCNPISGHNTLYWYLQNLGQGPELLIRYENEEAVDDSQLPKDRFSAERLKGVDSTLKIQPAELGDSAVYLCASWGSGTGDTQYFGPGTRLTVL.

The chain couples TRBV10-3 to TRBJ2-7, with TRBD2 matching over 14 bases. J was trimmed by 0 bases and V by 10 bases; bases with no gene match: 8. Germline CDR1 reads ENHRY; CDR2 reads SYGVKD. The CDR3 loop spans 16 amino acids. DNA of the CDR3: TGTGCCACCGCCGGGACTAGCGGGGGTAGCTCCTACGAGCAGTACTTC. This sequence encodes CATAGTSGGSSYEQYF.

A note on this clone: One end of the junction does not line up with germline, which may come from a read error. V usage is TRBV18 and J usage is TRBJ1-5; TRBD1 matches at 9 bases. This CDR3 is built from 15 residues. CDR1 is KGHSH and CDR2 is LQKENI in the germline V gene. CDR3 sequence reads: CASSQGAVSNQPQHF. The CDR3 DNA follows: TGTGCCAGTTCACAGGGGGCGGTTAGCAATCAGCCCCAGCATTTT.

This sequence joins TRBV29-1 and TRBJ2-2, with 10 bases that match TRBD2. The CDR3 is made up of 14 amino acids. V trimming: 7 bases; J trimming: 5 bases; junction bases outside the gene matches: 7. Germline V gene sequence: CDR1 SQVTM, CDR2 ANQGSEA. The CDR3 nucleotides are TGCAGCGGCCGTCCTAGCGGGAGTACCGGGGAGCTGTTTTTT. Translating gives CSGRPSGSTGELFF.

The chain combines TRBV5-1 with TRBJ2-7; the match to TRBD2 covers 8 bases. Per the germline V gene, CDR1 is SGHRS and CDR2 is YFSETQ. Unmatched junction bases numbered 5, after V lost 0 bases and J lost 0 bases. The CDR3 consists of 16 residues. CDR3 region: CASSLGGSGASYEQYF. CDR3 bases: TGCGCCAGCAGCTTGGGAGGTAGCGGGGCCTCCTACGAGCAGTACTTC. Variable domain in full (rest from reference TRBV5-1 and TRBJ2-7): KAGVTQTPRYLIKTRGQQVTLSCSPISGHRSVSWYQQTPGQGLQFLFEYFSETQRNKGNFPGRFSGRQFSNSRSEMNVSTLELGDSALYLCASSLGGSGASYEQYFGPGTRLTVT.

This clone has a handful of counts. The chain employs TRBV10-3 and TRBJ1-1; D possibly corresponds to TRBD1 (5 bases). Germline CDR1 is ENHRY and CDR2 is SYGVKD. The CDR3 runs to 12 residues. Trimming took off 1 base at V and 7 bases at J, with 7 bases between the two ends. CDR3 sequence: CAISEYRNEAFF. CDR3 nucleotides: TGTGCCATCAGTGAGTACAGGAATGAAGCTTTCTTT.

This clone was detected only once. The CDR3 DNA is TGTGCCAGCAGTGCGACAGGGATTTCAGATACGCAGTATTTT. It codes for CASSATGISDTQYF. V gene TRBV2 combines with J gene TRBJ2-3; 7 bases match TRBD1. Germline-derived CDR1 and CDR2 are SNHLY and FYNNEI. V shed 4 bases and J 4 bases; nucleotides not matched to a gene: 5. CDR3 length: 14 residues.

This clone was detected once. The chain carries TRBV27 and TRBJ2-1; maybe TRBD2 (5 bases). Trimming shortened V by 2 bases and J by 8 bases, and 19 bases separated the two germline ends. The CDR3 contains 16 residues. Germline-derived CDR1 and CDR2 are MNHEY and SMNVEV (reference sequence). The CDR3 region is CASSLARVERLYEQFF. CDR3 sequence (DNA): TGTGCCAGCAGTTTAGCGCGGGTCGAGAGGCTCTATGAGCAGTTCTTC.

This chain uses TRBV11-2 with TRBJ1-2; no clear D gene. The CDR3 totals 16 residues. Per germline, CDR1 SGHAT and CDR2 FQNNGV. Trimming shortened V by 5 bases and J by 0 bases, and 16 bases separated the two germline ends. The CDR3 DNA reads TGTGCCAGCAGCCCCCAGTACCGGACGGCTAACTATGGCTACACCTTC. It yields the protein CASSPQYRTANYGYTF.

This chain uses TRBV9 with TRBJ2-1; TRBD2 matches 7 bases. The CDR3 consists of 16 residues. J lost 3 bases, V lost 4 bases, and 10 bases had no gene match. Germline V gene lookup returns CDR1 SGDLS and CDR2 YYNGEE. DNA of the CDR3: TGTGCCAGCAGCAGAACGCTAGCGGATCTCTACAATGAGCAGTTCTTC. Amino acid sequence: CASSRTLADLYNEQFF.

The chain uses TRBV7-9 and TRBJ2-3; TRBD2 aligns across 7 bases. The V gene's germline CDR1 is SEHNR and CDR2 FQNEAQ (reference sequence). The CDR3 length is 15 residues. The junction had 1 base not matched to a gene; V was cut back by 1 base and J by 0 bases. This CDR3 reads CASSLERGSTDTQYF. In DNA, the CDR3 is TGTGCCAGCAGCTTAGAGCGGGGAAGCACAGATACGCAGTATTTT. Full variable domain (outside the CDR3, taken from reference TRBV7-9 and TRBJ2-3): DTGVSQNPRHKITKRGQNVTFRCDPISEHNRLYWYRQTLGQGPEFLTYFQNEAQLEKSRLLSDRFSAERPKGSFSTLEIQRTEQGDSAMYLCASSLERGSTDTQYFGPGTRLTVL.

The V and J genes are TRBV11-3 and TRBJ1-1; D is perhaps TRBD1 (5 bases). Trimming shortened V by 2 bases and J by 5 bases, and 9 bases separated the two germline ends. Germline V gene data show CDR1 as SGHNT and CDR2 as YENEEA. The CDR3 loop spans 13 amino acids. CDR3 region: CASSLPGRTEAFF. The CDR3 region has the DNA TGTGCCAGCAGCTTACCAGGGCGGACTGAAGCTTTCTTT.

The chain combines TRBV18 with TRBJ2-7, with D possibly TRBD1 on 6 matching bases. In germline, CDR1 is KGHSH, CDR2 LQKENI. V lost 0 bases and J 9 bases, leaving 18 bases between the germline ends. The CDR3 sequence is 15 residues long. CDR3 coding DNA: TGTGCCAGCTCACCACCGGACAGCCTTTTTAGTGTGCAGTACTTC. Translation: CASSPPDSLFSVQYF.

The chain combines TRBV7-8 with TRBJ2-2; D is unclear. The CDR3 sequence is 16 residues long. The germline gives CDR1 SGHVS, CDR2 FQNEAQ. Trimming took off 2 bases at V and 5 bases at J, with 15 bases between the two ends. CDR3 protein: CASSLSRRLGTGELFF. Here the CDR3 DNA reads TGTGCCAGCAGCTTAAGCAGGCGACTTGGGACCGGGGAGCTGTTTTTT.

The chain employs TRBV9 and TRBJ2-3; no clear D. V was trimmed by 2 bases and J by 2 bases, leaving 6 bases between them. Germline assignment: CDR1 SGDLS and CDR2 YYNGEE. The CDR3 consists of 13 residues. The CDR3 sequence: CASSVTHTDTQYF. The CDR3 DNA reads TGTGCCAGCAGCGTCACCCACACAGATACGCAGTATTTT.

The chain has TRBV27 and TRBJ2-7; D is possibly TRBD1 or TRBD2 (5 bases each). This CDR3 region has 14 residues. CDR1 MNHEY and CDR2 SMNVEV come from the germline V gene (reference sequence). Trimming pared 4 bases from V and 5 bases from J, leaving 15 bases between. In DNA, the CDR3 is TGTGCCAGCAGTTGGAAGGGACCCTGGGACGAGCAGTACTTC. Translation: CASSWKGPWDEQYF.

J is TRBJ2-3 and V is TRBV6-6, with D possibly called TRBD1 or TRBD2 (6 bases each). The ends were cut back, 6 bases at V and 0 bases at J, with 10 bases in the middle. This CDR3 contains 14 residues. The germline V gene encodes CDR1 MNHNY and CDR2 SVGAGI (reference sequence). The CDR3 nucleotides read TGTGCCAGCAGGAGGGGGGCTAGCACAGATACGCAGTATTTT. Its translation: CASRRGASTDTQYF.

V is TRBV19 and J is TRBJ2-1; a weak D match, TRBD1 (6 bases). Trimming removed 7 bases from V and 5 bases from J, with 12 bases in between. The CDR3 runs 13 residues. Germline CDR1 reads LNHDA; CDR2 reads SQIVND (reference sequence). The CDR3, as DNA: TGTGCCAGTACCTCGGACAGAAACAATGAGCAGTTCTTC. The encoded protein is CASTSDRNNEQFF. Complete variable domain (other parts from reference TRBV19 and TRBJ2-1): DGGITQSPKYLFRKEGQNVTLSCEQNLNHDAMYWYRQDPGQGLRLIYYSQIVNDFQKGDIAEGYSVSREKKESFPLTVTSAQKNPTAFYLCASTSDRNNEQFFGPGTRLTVL.